This T cell receptor (beta chain) was observed in a study of tumor-infiltrating lymphocytes in primary liver carcinoma. Worth noting for this clonotype: This may stem from a read error, because a much larger clone lies one nucleotide away.

Scientists recovered RNA and DNA together from roughly 20-30 mg of unsorted bulk tissue. Every one of the tumor samples had a viable tumor cell content above 75%. Reverse transcription of 500 ng total RNA with a constant-region primer produced TCR beta cDNA. ARM-PCR, slightly modified, supplied the TCR beta libraries through three nested multiplex PCR rounds. Use of TRBV1-TRBV30 forward primers with a C-beta reverse primer characterized the first two PCR rounds, which lasted around 11 cycles each. TCRdb fed the multiplex PCR reads into MiXCR, producing one record per CDR3 protein. The sample carries 95,000 to 100,000 distinct CDR3 sequences, about 62% recorded once. The CDR3 length is 14 residues. Germline-derived CDR1 and CDR2 are SGHRS and YFSETQ.

The sequence was obtained from a woman between 55 and 75 years old with primary liver carcinoma and hepatitis B virus infection. The sequencing sample was made of liver tumor tissue from sampling region 2. The subset denotes: tumor region T2, inferior pole. V and J are TRBV5-1 and TRBJ2-1; D unresolved. CDR3 loop: CAISLELVTNEQFF. The CDR3 DNA follows: TGCGCCATCAGCTTGGAGCTAGTGACGAATGAGCAGTTCTTC.